This T cell receptor beta chain was profiled in a study of CD8 T cells in ankylosing spondylitis (dated by TCRdb to the late 2010s). Some background on the complete study: The study profiled T cell receptor beta repertoires in healthy donors and ankylosing spondylitis patients to find disease-linked TCR variants. In total, the full study cohort was made up of about 110 healthy donors and more than 20 ankylosing spondylitis patients. Samples of peripheral blood were taken, and for ankylosing spondylitis patients, synovial fluid was collected as well.

What the authors observed across the whole study: Some motif variants had previously been reported in the synovial fluid and blood of reactive arthritis patients, which suggests shared mechanisms of disease initiation. According to the report, matched synovial fluid samples from ankylosing spondylitis patients were significantly enriched for the disease-linked clones. A TCR beta motif of eight highly homologous amino acid variants appeared characteristic of blood from ankylosing spondylitis patients. The disease-linked clones showed a CD8+ phenotype and occurred at relatively low frequencies in peripheral blood.

V is reduced by 4 bases and J by 0 bases, leaving a spacing of 4 bases between them. The CDR3 has 13 amino acids, counting the end cysteine and phenylalanine. Only the CDR3 region is kept as DNA, spanning 39 bases read in frame from base 1. CDR1 and CDR2 (SGDLS, YYNGEE) derive from the germline V gene. Sequenced using an Illumina HiSeq 2500. Quantitative 5'-RACE with molecular barcodes was used to prepare TCR beta libraries. As for the original processing: To identify disease-linked TCR variants, a new computational method was used, one built on a probabilistic model of VDJ rearrangement. The public sequencing data were trimmed at Q25 with fastp and processed into clonotypes with MiXCR by TCRdb, which kept only in-frame beta chains. Rows with a matching CDR3 protein are joined into one entry that keeps the most common DNA and genes. The V and J calls here are based on TCRdb, not the publication. Here the sample has around 6,700 distinct CDR3 sequences; approximately 2.9% occur a single time. Around 40% of the sample lies in the top ten.

This clonotype was seen repeatedly, ten times or more. Its antigen is still unknown. Base qualities are not at hand, and no much larger clone is one base apart. The source is a female donor with ankylosing spondylitis or in good health (not recorded which). Recombination joined TRBV9 with TRBJ2-2; confidence is insufficient to name the D gene. The source material was blood, either unsorted or a sorted T cell fraction (not recorded which). In nucleotide form, the sequence is TGTGCCAGCAGCTTACCGAACACCGGGGAGCTGTTTTTT. It translates as CASSLPNTGELFF.